This T cell receptor (beta chain) originates from a study of blood T cell repertoires in COVID-19. Study-level information: Nucleic acid was either cDNA or gDNA, and it came from T cells, B-cell-depleted T cells, or PBMCs.

Participant age was roughly 18 to 89 years, and participants resided in around 24 US areas. Cohorts were based on clinical histories the participants reported. Under the authors' procedure: Estimates of nucleated cell counts were drawn from the amplification of reference gene primers. Only in-frame clones appear in the TCRdb table, and some are missing; sequencing was by immunoSEQ multiplex PCR. The D gene and trimming were derived from the DNA, and the V and J assignments and clone size from that table. Altogether 310,000 or so clones are present, around 88% being singletons, with the ten largest covering roughly 6.2%. The CDR3 covers 17 residues. Trimming cost V 6 bases and J 5 bases; bases outside gene matches: 12. Germline loops: CDR1 MNHEY, CDR2 SMNVEV (reference sequence).

Sequenced sample: PBMCs or T cells enriched from blood (not recorded which). This TCR derives from a woman aged 40 to 55 who had recovered from COVID-19. The rearrangement links TRBV27 to TRBJ2-5, with TRBD2 matching over 13 bases. The CDR3 DNA is TGTGCCAGCAGCCCACTTGGGACTAGCGGGACGGGGGAGACCCAGTACTTC. Translated: CASSPLGTSGTGETQYF.